This T cell receptor (beta chain) was profiled in a study of blood T cell repertoires in COVID-19. As for the study in general: The samples span acute and convalescent COVID-19 from the United States, Italy and Spain. T cells, B-cell-depleted T cells, or PBMCs supplied cDNA or gDNA.

Per the original data handling: Counts of nucleated cells, estimated from reference gene primer amplification, were obtained. Assay: immunoSEQ multiplex PCR; the TCRdb copy retains only in-frame clones and omits some. The D gene and trimming were derived from the DNA, and the V and J assignments and clone size from that table. The data show 45,000 to 60,000 clones, 70% to 90% seen once. The CDR3 contains 14 residues. Per the germline V gene, CDR1 is SEHNR and CDR2 is FQNEAQ (reference sequence). With 3 bases removed from V and 1 base from J, the gap between germline ends came to 9 bases. Sequenced material: peripheral blood. This rearrangement joins TRBV7-9 to TRBJ1-1, with no clear D. The TCR sequence derives from a man in his sixties with acute or convalescent COVID-19. The chain's CDR3 is CASSLEGGNTEAFF. Here the CDR3 DNA reads TGTGCCAGCAGCTTGGAGGGAGGGAACACTGAAGCTTTCTTT.